What follows describes a single TCR beta chain. This record comes from a study of T cell responses to AZD1222 COVID-19 vaccine. Only in-frame clones appear in the TCRdb table, and some are missing; sequencing was by immunoSEQ multiplex PCR. The table lists about 120,000 clones, roughly 90% of them singletons. The CDR3 runs to 16 residues. The germline V gene encodes CDR1 SGDLS and CDR2 YYNGEE. Trimming took off 3 bases at V and 5 bases at J, with 20 bases between the two ends. The receptor's source is an adult who received the AZD1222 COVID-19 vaccine. Sequenced material: peripheral blood, taken 28 days after the second AZD1222 dose. The chain couples TRBV9 to TRBJ1-2; possibly TRBD1 for D (5 bases). The CDR3 DNA reads TGTGCCAGCAGCGACAAGCGGGGGACGCCTGGGTATGGCTACACCTTC. It specifies CASSDKRGTPGYGYTF.